The sequence of this T cell receptor (beta chain) was determined in a study of a mutant IDH1 vaccine in newly diagnosed glioma. Clones were sequenced by immunoSEQ multiplex PCR, and TCRdb holds only the in-frame ones, with some missing. The sample lists tens of thousands of clones; under 90% were seen once. As to this clone: Its antigen remains unknown.

Regarding time point: week 35, safety follow-up. All doses held 300 ug of mutant IDH1 20-mer peptide, with topical imiquimod. The sequencing here drew on PBMCs, taken from a glioma patient whose treatment included an IDH1 peptide vaccine. This sequence originates from a woman aged 40 to 50 with glioma. Some clones in this sample may be carry-over from other donors' samples.

CDR3 in amino acids: CASSPYGDANNEQFF. DNA for the CDR3: TGCGCCAGCAGCCCGTACGGCGACGCCAACAATGAGCAGTTCTTC. The chain has TRBV5-1 and TRBJ2-1; no firm D call. CDR3 length: 15 amino acids. CDR1 and CDR2 from the germline V gene are SGHRS and YFSETQ. Trimming removed 4 bases at V and 5 bases at J, with 16 bases between.